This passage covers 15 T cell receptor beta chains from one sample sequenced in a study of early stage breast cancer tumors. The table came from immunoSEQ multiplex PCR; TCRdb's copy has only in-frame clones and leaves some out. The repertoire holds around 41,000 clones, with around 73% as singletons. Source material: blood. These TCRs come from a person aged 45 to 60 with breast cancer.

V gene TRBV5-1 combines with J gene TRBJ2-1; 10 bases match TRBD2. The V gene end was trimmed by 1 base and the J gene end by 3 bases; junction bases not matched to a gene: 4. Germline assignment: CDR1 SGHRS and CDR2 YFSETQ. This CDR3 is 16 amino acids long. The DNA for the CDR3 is TGCGCCAGCAGCTTGTTAGGGACTAGCGTCTACAATGAGCAGTTCTTC. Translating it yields CASSLLGTSVYNEQFF. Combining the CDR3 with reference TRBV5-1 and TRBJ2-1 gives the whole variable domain KAGVTQTPRYLIKTRGQQVTLSCSPISGHRSVSWYQQTPGQGLQFLFEYFSETQRNKGNFPGRFSGRQFSNSRSEMNVSTLELGDSALYLCASSLLGTSVYNEQFFGPGTRLTVL.

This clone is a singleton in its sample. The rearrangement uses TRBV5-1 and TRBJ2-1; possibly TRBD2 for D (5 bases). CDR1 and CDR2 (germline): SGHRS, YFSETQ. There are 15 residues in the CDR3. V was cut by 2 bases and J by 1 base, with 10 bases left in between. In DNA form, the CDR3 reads TGCGCCAGCAGCTTAGACTACCAGTCCTACAATGAGCAGTTCTTC. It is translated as CASSLDYQSYNEQFF.

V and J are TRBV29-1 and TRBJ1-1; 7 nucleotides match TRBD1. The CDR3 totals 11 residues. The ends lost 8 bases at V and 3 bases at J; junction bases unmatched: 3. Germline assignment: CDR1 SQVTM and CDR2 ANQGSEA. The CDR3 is CSTQGYTEAFF. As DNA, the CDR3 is TGCAGCACACAGGGGTACACTGAAGCTTTCTTT.

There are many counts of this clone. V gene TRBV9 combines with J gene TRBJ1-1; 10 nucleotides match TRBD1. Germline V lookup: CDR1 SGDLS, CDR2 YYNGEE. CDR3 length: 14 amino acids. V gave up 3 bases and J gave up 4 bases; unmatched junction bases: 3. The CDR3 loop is CASSGQGASTEAFF. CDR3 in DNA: TGTGCCAGCAGCGGACAGGGGGCGAGCACTGAAGCTTTCTTT.

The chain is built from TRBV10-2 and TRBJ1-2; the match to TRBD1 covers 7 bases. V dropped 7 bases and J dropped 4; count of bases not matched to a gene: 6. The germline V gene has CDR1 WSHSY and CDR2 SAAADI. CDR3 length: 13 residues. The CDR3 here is CASNPGGGYGYTF. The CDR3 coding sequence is TGCGCCAGCAACCCAGGGGGTGGCTATGGCTACACCTTC.

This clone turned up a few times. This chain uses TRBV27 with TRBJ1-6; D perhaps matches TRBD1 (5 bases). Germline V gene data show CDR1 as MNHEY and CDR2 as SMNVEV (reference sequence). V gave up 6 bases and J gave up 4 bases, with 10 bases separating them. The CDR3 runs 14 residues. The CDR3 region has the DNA TGTGCCAGCAGGGAGGGGCTGTATAATTCACCCCTCCACTTT. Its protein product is CASREGLYNSPLHF.

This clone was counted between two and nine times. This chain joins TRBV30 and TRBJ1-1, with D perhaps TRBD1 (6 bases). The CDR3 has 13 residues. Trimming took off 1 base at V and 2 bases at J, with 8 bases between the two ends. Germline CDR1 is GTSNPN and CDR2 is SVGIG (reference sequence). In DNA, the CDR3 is TGTGCCTGGAGTGAGGACAGTAACACTGAAGCTTTCTTT. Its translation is CAWSEDSNTEAFF.

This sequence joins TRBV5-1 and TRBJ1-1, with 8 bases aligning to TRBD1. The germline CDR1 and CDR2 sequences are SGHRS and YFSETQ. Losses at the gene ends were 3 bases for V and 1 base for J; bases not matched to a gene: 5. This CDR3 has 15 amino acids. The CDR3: CASSSGQGANTEAFF. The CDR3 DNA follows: TGCGCCAGCAGCTCAGGACAGGGCGCGAACACTGAAGCTTTCTTT.

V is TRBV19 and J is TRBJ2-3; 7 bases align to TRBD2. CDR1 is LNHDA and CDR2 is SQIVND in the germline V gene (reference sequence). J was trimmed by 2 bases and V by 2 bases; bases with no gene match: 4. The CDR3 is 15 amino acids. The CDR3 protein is CASSISGTITDTQYF. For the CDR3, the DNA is TGTGCCAGTAGTATATCCGGGACTATCACAGATACGCAGTATTTT.

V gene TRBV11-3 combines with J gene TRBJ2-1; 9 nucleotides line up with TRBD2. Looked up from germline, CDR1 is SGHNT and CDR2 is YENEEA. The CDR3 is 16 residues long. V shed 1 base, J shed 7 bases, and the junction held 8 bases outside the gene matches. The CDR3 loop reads CASSLAAGGRTNEQFF. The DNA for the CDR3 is TGTGCCAGCAGCTTAGCGGCGGGAGGGAGAACGAATGAGCAGTTCTTC.

The CDR3 DNA follows: TGCGCCAGCGGAGGTTCGAGATTCCCCCCCTACGAGCAGTACTTC. The encoded protein is CASGGSRFPPYEQYF. The chain has TRBV5-1 and TRBJ2-7; tentatively, D is TRBD2 (5 bases). Germline loops: CDR1 SGHRS, CDR2 YFSETQ. CDR3 length: 15 residues. V was clipped by 7 bases and J by 2 bases, with 19 bases between them.

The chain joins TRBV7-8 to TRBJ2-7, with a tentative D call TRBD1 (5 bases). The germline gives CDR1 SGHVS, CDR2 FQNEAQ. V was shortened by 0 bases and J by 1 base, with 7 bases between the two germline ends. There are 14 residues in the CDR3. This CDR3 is CASSLAGRSYEQYF. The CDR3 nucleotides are TGTGCCAGCAGCTTAGCGGGGCGTTCCTACGAGCAGTACTTC.

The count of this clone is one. CDR3 in amino acids: CASSSETQYF. The CDR3 nucleotides are TGTGCCAGCAGCTCGGAGACCCAGTACTTC. The chain joins TRBV11-2 to TRBJ2-5; D is uncertain. The CDR3 has 10 residues. V shed 4 bases and J shed 5 bases, with 2 bases lying between them. Germline assignment: CDR1 SGHAT and CDR2 FQNNGV.

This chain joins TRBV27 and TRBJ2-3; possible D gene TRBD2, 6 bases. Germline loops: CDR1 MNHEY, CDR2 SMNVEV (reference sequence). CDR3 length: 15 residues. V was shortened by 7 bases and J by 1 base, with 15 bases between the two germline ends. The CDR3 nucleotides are TGTGCCAGCACCACCCCGGGGGACCGCACAGATACGCAGTATTTT. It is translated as CASTTPGDRTDTQYF.

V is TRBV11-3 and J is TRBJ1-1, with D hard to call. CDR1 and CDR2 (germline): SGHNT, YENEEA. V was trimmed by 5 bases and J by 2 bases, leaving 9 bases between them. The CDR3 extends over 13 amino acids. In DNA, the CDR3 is TGTGCCAGCAGCCCGGGATTAAACACTGAAGCTTTCTTT. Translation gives CASSPGLNTEAFF.